This TCR beta chain was identified during a study of blood T cell repertoires in COVID-19. The overall study: Nucleic acid was either cDNA or gDNA, and it came from T cells, B-cell-depleted T cells, or PBMCs.

Original data processing: Estimated nucleated cell counts came from reference gene primer amplification. The data were produced by immunoSEQ multiplex PCR, yet TCRdb's version contains in-frame clones alone and is incomplete. From that table come the V and J calls and clone size; the DNA was used to work out D and trimming. The data hold about 190,000 clones, with approximately 91% observed a single time. Germline V lookup: CDR1 MNHEY, CDR2 SVGAGI. The V gene end was trimmed by 5 bases and the J gene end by 3 bases; junction bases not matched to a gene: 6. This CDR3 region has 14 residues. Sequencing was done on a sample of peripheral blood. The receptor comes from a man aged 35 to 55 with acute or convalescent COVID-19. This chain uses TRBV6-5 with TRBJ2-7; 8 bases are shared with TRBD1. CDR3 in amino acids: CASSPGTGFYEQYF. Written as DNA, the CDR3 is TGTGCCAGCAGTCCCGGGACAGGATTCTACGAGCAGTACTTC.